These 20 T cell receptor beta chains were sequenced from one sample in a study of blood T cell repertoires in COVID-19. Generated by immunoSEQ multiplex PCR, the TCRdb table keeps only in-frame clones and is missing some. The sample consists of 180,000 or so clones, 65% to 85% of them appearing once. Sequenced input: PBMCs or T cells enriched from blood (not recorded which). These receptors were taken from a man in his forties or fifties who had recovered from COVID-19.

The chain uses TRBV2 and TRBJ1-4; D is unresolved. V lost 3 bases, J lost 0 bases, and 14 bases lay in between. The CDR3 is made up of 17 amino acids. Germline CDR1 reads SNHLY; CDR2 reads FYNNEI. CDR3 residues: CASSELAYLATNEKLFF. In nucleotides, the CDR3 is TGTGCCAGCAGTGAGCTTGCCTACCTGGCAACTAATGAAAAACTGTTTTTT.

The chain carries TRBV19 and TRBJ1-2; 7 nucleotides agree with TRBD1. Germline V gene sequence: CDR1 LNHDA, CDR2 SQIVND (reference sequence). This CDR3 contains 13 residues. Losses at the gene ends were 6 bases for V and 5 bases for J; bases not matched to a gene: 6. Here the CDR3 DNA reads TGTGCCAGTAGGTCCGACAGGGCGTATGGCTACACCTTC. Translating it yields CASRSDRAYGYTF.

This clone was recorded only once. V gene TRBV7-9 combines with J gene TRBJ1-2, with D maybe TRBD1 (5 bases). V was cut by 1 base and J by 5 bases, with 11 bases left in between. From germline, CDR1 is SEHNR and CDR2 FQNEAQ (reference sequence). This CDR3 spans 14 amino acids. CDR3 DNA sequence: TGTGCCAGCAGCTTAGATCTGGGGCCATATGGCTACACCTTC. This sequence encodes CASSLDLGPYGYTF. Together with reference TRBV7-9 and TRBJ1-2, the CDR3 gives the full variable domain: DTGVSQNPRHKITKRGQNVTFRCDPISEHNRLYWYRQTLGQGPEFLTYFQNEAQLEKSRLLSDRFSAERPKGSFSTLEIQRTEQGDSAMYLCASSLDLGPYGYTFGSGTRLTVV.

This CDR3 reads CAWATGNYNSPLHF. The CDR3 DNA is TGTGCCTGGGCCACAGGGAATTATAATTCACCCCTCCACTTT. This chain links TRBV30 with TRBJ1-6; possibly TRBD1 for D (6 bases). V was pared by 5 bases and J by 4 bases, with 12 bases between. The germline V gene has CDR1 GTSNPN and CDR2 SVGIG (reference sequence). CDR3 length: 14 residues. Full variable domain (rest looked up from reference TRBV30 and TRBJ1-6): SQTIHQWPATLVQPVGSPLSLECTVEGTSNPNLYWYRQAAGRGLQLLFYSVGIGQISSEVPQNLSASRPQDRQFILSSKKLLLSDSGFYLCAWATGNYNSPLHFGNGTRLTVT.

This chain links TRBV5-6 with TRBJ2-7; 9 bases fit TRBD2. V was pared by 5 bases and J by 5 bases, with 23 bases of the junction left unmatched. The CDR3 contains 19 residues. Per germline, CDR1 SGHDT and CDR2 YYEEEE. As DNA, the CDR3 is TGTGCCAGCAGGGGGATCAAAGAGCGCGAGGCTAGCGGGAAGCACGAGCAGTACTTC. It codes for CASRGIKEREASGKHEQYF. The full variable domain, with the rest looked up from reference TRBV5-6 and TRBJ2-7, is DAGVTQSPTHLIKTRGQQVTLRCSPKSGHDTVSWYQQALGQGPQFIFQYYEEEERQRGNFPDRFSGHQFPNYSSELNVNALLLGDSALYLCASRGIKEREASGKHEQYFGPGTRLTVT.

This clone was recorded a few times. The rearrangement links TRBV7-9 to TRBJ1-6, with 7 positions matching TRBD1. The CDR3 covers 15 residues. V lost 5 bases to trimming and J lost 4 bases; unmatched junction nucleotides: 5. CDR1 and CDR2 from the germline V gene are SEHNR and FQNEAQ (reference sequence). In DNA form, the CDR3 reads TGTGCCAGCAGCAGCTGGACAGGTTATAATTCACCCCTCCACTTT. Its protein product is CASSSWTGYNSPLHF.

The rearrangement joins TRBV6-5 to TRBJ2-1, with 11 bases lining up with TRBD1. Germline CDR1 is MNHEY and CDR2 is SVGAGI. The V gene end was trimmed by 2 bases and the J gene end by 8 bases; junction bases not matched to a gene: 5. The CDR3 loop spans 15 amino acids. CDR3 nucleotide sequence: TGTGCCAGCAGTTACGGCGGACAGGGGGCCGATGAGCAGTTCTTC. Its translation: CASSYGGQGADEQFF.

This CDR3 is CASSFRGLDRVNTEAFF. The CDR3 coding sequence is TGCGCCAGCAGCTTTAGGGGTTTGGACAGGGTGAACACTGAAGCTTTCTTT. V and J are TRBV5-1 and TRBJ1-1; 8 nucleotides align to TRBD1. The CDR3 sequence is 17 residues long. V shed 2 bases and J 0 bases; nucleotides not matched to a gene: 9. CDR1 SGHRS and CDR2 YFSETQ come from the germline V gene.

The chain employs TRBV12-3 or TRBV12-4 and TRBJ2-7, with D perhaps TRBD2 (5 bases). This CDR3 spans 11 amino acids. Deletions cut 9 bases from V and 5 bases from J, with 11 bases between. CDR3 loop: CASTRGNEQYF. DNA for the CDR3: TGTGCCAGTACTCGGGGTAACGAGCAGTACTTC.

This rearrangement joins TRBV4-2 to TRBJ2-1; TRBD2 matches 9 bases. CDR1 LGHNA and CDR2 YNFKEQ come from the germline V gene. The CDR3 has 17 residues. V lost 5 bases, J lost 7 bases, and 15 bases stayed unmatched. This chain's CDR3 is CASSLVTLGRGGNEQFF. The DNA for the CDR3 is TGTGCCAGCAGCTTAGTTACGTTAGGGCGGGGGGGTAATGAGCAGTTCTTC.

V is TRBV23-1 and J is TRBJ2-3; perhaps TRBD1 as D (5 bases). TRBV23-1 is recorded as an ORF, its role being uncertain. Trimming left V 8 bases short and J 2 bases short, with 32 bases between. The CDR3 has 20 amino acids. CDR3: CASSPTGTFIPRTYTDTQYF. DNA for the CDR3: TGCGCCAGCTCCCCAACAGGTACTTTCATCCCAAGAACATACACAGATACGCAGTATTTT.

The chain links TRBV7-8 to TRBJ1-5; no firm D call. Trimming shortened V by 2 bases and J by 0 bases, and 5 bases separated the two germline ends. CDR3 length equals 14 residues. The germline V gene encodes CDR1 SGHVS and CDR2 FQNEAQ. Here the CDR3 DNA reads TGTGCCAGCAGCTTAATATCTAGCAATCAGCCCCAGCATTTT. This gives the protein CASSLISSNQPQHF.

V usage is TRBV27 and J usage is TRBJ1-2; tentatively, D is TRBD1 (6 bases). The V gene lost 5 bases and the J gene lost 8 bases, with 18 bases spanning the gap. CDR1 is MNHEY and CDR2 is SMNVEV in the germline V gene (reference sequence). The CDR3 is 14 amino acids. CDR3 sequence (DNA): TGTGCCAGCAGTCCGGCAGGGGTGCAAAGGGGCTACACCTTC. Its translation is CASSPAGVQRGYTF.

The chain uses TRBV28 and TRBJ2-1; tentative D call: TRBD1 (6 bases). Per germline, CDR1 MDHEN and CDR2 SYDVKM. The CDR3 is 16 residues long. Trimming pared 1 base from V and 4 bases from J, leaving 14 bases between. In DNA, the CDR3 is TGTGCCAGCAGTTTATCGGACAGCCAATCTTACAATGAGCAGTTCTTC. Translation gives CASSLSDSQSYNEQFF.

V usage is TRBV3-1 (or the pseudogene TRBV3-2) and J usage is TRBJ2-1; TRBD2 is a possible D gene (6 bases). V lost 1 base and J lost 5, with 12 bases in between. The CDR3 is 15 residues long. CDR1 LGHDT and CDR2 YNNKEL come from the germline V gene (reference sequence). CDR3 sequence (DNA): TGTGCCAGCAGCCAAGCAACGGCGGGGAACAATGAGCAGTTCTTC. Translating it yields CASSQATAGNNEQFF.

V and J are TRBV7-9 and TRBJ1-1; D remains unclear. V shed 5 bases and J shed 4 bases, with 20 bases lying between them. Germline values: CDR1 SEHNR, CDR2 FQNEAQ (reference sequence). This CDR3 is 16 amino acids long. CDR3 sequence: CASSLGAGRPGTEAFF. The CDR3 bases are TGTGCCAGCAGCCTAGGCGCGGGTCGTCCCGGCACTGAAGCTTTCTTT.

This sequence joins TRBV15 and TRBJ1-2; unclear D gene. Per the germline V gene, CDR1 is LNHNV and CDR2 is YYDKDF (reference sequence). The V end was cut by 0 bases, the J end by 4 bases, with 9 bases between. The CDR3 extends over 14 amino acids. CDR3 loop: CATSRDTPRYGYTF. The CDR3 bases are TGTGCCACCAGCAGAGATACTCCTCGCTATGGCTACACCTTC.

Written as DNA, the CDR3 is TGTGCCAGCAGCCCCCCAGGGAGGGGCGGGAGAATCACAGATACGCAGTATTTT. It yields the protein CASSPPGRGGRITDTQYF. The rearrangement joins TRBV3-1 (or the pseudogene TRBV3-2) to TRBJ2-3; 7 bases line up with TRBD2. Germline V gene sequence: CDR1 LGHDT, CDR2 YNNKEL (reference sequence). This CDR3 has 18 amino acids. V trimming: 4 bases; J trimming: 2 bases; junction bases outside the gene matches: 15.

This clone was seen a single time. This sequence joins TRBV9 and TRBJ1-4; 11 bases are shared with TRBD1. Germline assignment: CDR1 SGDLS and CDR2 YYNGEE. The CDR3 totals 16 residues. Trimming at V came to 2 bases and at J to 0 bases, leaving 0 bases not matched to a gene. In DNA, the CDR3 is TGTGCCAGCAGCGTGGGACAGGGGGCAACTAATGAAAAACTGTTTTTT. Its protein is CASSVGQGATNEKLFF.

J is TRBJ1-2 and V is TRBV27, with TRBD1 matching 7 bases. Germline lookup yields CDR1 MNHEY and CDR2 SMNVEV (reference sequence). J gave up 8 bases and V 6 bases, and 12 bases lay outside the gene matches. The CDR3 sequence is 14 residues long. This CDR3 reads CASRPLPRTGGYTF. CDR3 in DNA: TGTGCCAGCAGACCATTACCTCGGACAGGCGGCTACACCTTC.